The present TCR beta chain was sequenced within a study of post-analysis software for immune sequencing data. At the level of the study: Progressive-relapsing, secondary progressive and relapsing-remitting multiple sclerosis were among the disease courses included. Notes on the study in general: A significant reduction in normalized Chao1 diversity was observed in multiple sclerosis patients versus controls. F measure grouped same-batch samples tightly together. TRBV5-6, TRBV5-1 and TRBV20-1 were among roughly five TRBV segments more frequent in patients than controls.

The TCR beta cDNA libraries carried unique molecular identifiers. A population of 1 to 10 million T cells gave rise to 450,000 to 500,000 cDNA molecules. A single record per CDR3 protein comes from TCRdb applying MiXCR to the PCR reads. The sample holds roughly 400,000 distinct CDR3 sequences, roughly 38% seen once. The CDR3 covers 17 residues. Germline-derived CDR1 and CDR2 are DFQATT and SNEGSKA (reference sequence). About this clonotype: The target antigen is unknown.

The sequenced material came from blood. The chain combines TRBV20-1 with TRBJ2-1; 12 bases fit TRBD2. The last part of the DNA fits TRBJ2-7 better; the J call may be wrong. The TCR comes from a girl aged 2-10 years with multiple sclerosis. The CDR3 DNA reads TGCAGTGCTAGACTGCTAGCGGGAGGGCCGTCCTACAATGAGCAGTACTTC. This encodes CSARLLAGGPSYNEQYF.